The rows below give T cell receptor beta chains drawn from one sample of a study of siplizumab effects on memory and regulatory T cells. Sequencing was performed with immunoSEQ multiplex PCR; in TCRdb, only in-frame clones are kept and a portion is missing. The sample gives about 94,000 clones, roughly 94% of which show up once; roughly 0.3% is in the top ten. Sequencing was done on a sample of non-Treg CD4+ T cells sorted from blood. The receptors derive from a human donor in good health. Each CDR3 is given with its conserved first and last residue. A D gene is named only where the DNA matches it firmly. Size values are once, few and many counts, or a class for expanded clones, and some rows have none.

TRBV5-6	NA	TRBJ2-5	NA	15	CASSLVPGPKETQYF	TGTGCCAGCAGCTTGGTCCCAGGCCCAAAAGAGACCCAGTACTTC
TRBV7-3	once	TRBJ2-6	TRBD2	16	CASSLTSGTGANVLTF	TGTGCCAGCAGCCTCACTAGCGGGACTGGGGCCAACGTCCTGACTTTC
TRBV29-1	NA	TRBJ1-2	TRBD1	14	CSVEGTGGYYGYTF	TGCAGCGTTGAAGGAACAGGGGGCTATTATGGCTACACCTTC
TRBV10-1	once	TRBJ2-1	NA	15	CASSELGSSYNEQFF	TGCGCCAGCAGTGAATTAGGGAGCTCCTACAATGAGCAGTTCTTC
TRBV19	NA	TRBJ1-2	NA	12	CASSMGPYGYTF	TGTGCCAGTAGTATGGGTCCCTATGGCTACACCTTC
TRBV5-1	NA	TRBJ1-3	NA	11	CASSFRNTIYF	TGCGCCAGCAGCTTCAGGAACACCATATATTTT
TRBV7-9	NA	TRBJ2-5	TRBD2	14	CASSFRGGRETQYF	TGTGCCAGCAGCTTTCGCGGGGGAAGAGAGACCCAGTACTTC
TRBV7-9	NA	TRBJ2-1	NA	12	CASSLAHNEQFF	TGTGCCAGCAGCTTAGCTCACAATGAGCAGTTCTTC
TRBV5-6	NA	TRBJ2-3	NA	13	CASRSGLGDTQYF	TGTGCCAGCAGATCCGGTTTGGGCGATACGCAGTATTTT
TRBV6-5	NA	TRBJ1-2	NA	14	CASSYSREPYGYTF	TGTGCCAGCAGTTACTCAAGGGAGCCCTATGGCTACACCTTC
TRBV21-1	NA	TRBJ2-1	NA	16	CASSKFRSSSYNEQFF	TGTGCCAGCAGCAAATTTCGGTCGAGCTCCTACAATGAGCAGTTCTTC
TRBV27	NA	TRBJ2-5	NA	13	CASSSGYQETQYF	TGTGCCAGCAGTTCAGGTTACCAAGAGACCCAGTACTTC
TRBV19	NA	TRBJ2-7	NA	13	CASRNRGSYEQYF	TGTGCCAGTAGGAATCGGGGGTCCTACGAGCAGTACTTC
TRBV18	NA	TRBJ2-7	NA	14	CASSPPSRSYEQYF	TGTGCCAGCTCACCACCGTCCCGCTCCTACGAGCAGTACTTC
TRBV19	once	TRBJ2-7	NA	15	CASSITGRDPYEQYF	TGTGCCAGTAGTATAACGGGCAGGGACCCCTACGAGCAGTACTTC
TRBV30	NA	TRBJ2-7	NA	14	CAWSPNTYRDEQYF	TGTGCCTGGAGTCCCAACACTTACAGGGACGAGCAGTACTTC
TRBV6-6	NA	TRBJ1-4	NA	13	CASKATTNEKLFF	TGTGCCAGCAAGGCAACAACTAATGAAAAACTGTTTTTT
TRBV15	NA	TRBJ1-5	NA	16	CATSRDPGASNQPQHF	TGTGCCACCAGCAGAGATCCAGGGGCTAGCAATCAGCCCCAGCATTTT
TRBV7-2	NA	TRBJ2-3	TRBD2	16	CASSLGVGSGTDTQYF	TGTGCCAGCAGCTTAGGGGTTGGTAGCGGGACAGATACGCAGTATTTT
TRBV7-7	NA	TRBJ2-5	NA	15	CASSPTTGRQETQYF	TGTGCTAGCAGCCCAACTACAGGGCGGCAAGAGACCCAGTACTTC
TRBV5-6	NA	TRBJ2-2	NA	14	CASSLIRGTGELFF	TGTGCCAGCAGCTTGATTCGGGGCACCGGGGAGCTGTTTTTT
TRBV7-9	NA	TRBJ2-5	NA	14	CASSLTGARGTQYF	TGTGCCAGCAGCTTAACAGGGGCGCGGGGGACCCAGTACTTC
TRBV20-1	NA	TRBJ2-1	NA	11	CSASPAHEQFF	TGCAGTGCTAGCCCAGCACATGAGCAGTTCTTC
TRBV5-1	NA	TRBJ2-5	TRBD2	15	CASSLAGEGRETQYF	TGCGCCAGCAGCTTGGCCGGGGAGGGGAGGGAGACCCAGTACTTC
TRBV2	NA	TRBJ2-3	TRBD2	14	CASVTAGGTDTQYF	TGTGCCAGCGTAACAGCGGGGGGCACAGATACGCAGTATTTT
TRBV5-4	NA	TRBJ1-2	TRBD1	17	CASSPSPGTGENYGYTF	TGTGCCAGCAGCCCCTCCCCGGGGACAGGGGAAAACTATGGCTACACCTTC
TRBV5-4	few	TRBJ2-5	TRBD2	15	CASSVAGGLGETQYF	TGTGCCAGCAGTGTAGCGGGGGGGCTCGGAGAGACCCAGTACTTC
TRBV5-1	once	TRBJ2-1	TRBD2	15	CASSLDGLAAAEQFF	TGCGCCAGCAGCTTGGACGGACTAGCGGCGGCTGAGCAGTTCTTC
TRBV6-4	NA	TRBJ2-1	TRBD1	16	CASSDSRSRGHNEQFF	TGTGCCAGCAGTGACTCAAGGTCTAGGGGGCACAATGAGCAGTTCTTC
TRBV5-4	NA	TRBJ1-1	NA	15	CASGWTGHSNTEAFF	TGTGCCAGCGGCTGGACGGGACACAGCAACACTGAAGCTTTCTTT
TRBV6-5	NA	TRBJ1-5	NA	14	CASSYSRDIQPQHF	TGTGCCAGCAGTTACTCGAGGGACATTCAGCCCCAGCATTTT
TRBV7-8	NA	TRBJ1-6	NA	17	CASSLDPSRGYNSPLHF	TGTGCCAGCAGCCTAGACCCCAGCCGGGGGTATAATTCACCCCTCCACTTT
TRBV5-4	NA	TRBJ2-1	NA	11	CASRLLNEQFF	TGTGCCAGCAGACTCTTGAATGAGCAGTTCTTC
TRBV5-8	NA	TRBJ1-4	TRBD1	16	CASSRGGTALNEKLFF	TGTGCCAGCAGCCGGGGGGGGACAGCGCTTAATGAAAAACTGTTTTTT
TRBV5-6	NA	TRBJ2-3	NA	15	CASSLDGGGTDTQYF	TGTGCCAGCAGCTTGGATGGTGGCGGCACAGATACGCAGTATTTT
TRBV9	many	TRBJ2-3	TRBD2	15	CASSVVAGGGDTQYF	TGTGCCAGCAGCGTAGTAGCGGGGGGTGGAGATACGCAGTATTTT
TRBV5-1	NA	TRBJ1-2	NA	14	CASSLSEGGQGYTF	TGCGCCAGCAGCTTGTCGGAGGGGGGGCAAGGCTACACCTTC